Listed below are T cell receptor beta chains from one sample, sequenced in a study of OX40 agonist ivuxolimab in advanced cancers. Only in-frame clones appear in the TCRdb table, and some are missing; sequencing was by immunoSEQ multiplex PCR. The sample lists under 75,000 clones, around 88% occurring once. The sequencing used CD4+ or CD8+ T cells sorted from blood, collected in a trial of the OX40 agonist ivuxolimab. The receptors come from an adult with an advanced solid tumor such as melanoma, head and neck, liver or kidney cancer. Each CDR3 is given with its conserved first and last residue. D genes are given only for firm matches. The listing skips clone size in some rows; elsewhere it reads once, few, many or a size class.

D gene: -
clone size: once
J gene: TRBJ2-7
CDR3 length: 17
V gene: TRBV30
CDR3 protein: CAWSAPHQTGGGYEQYF

D gene: -
clone size: -
J gene: TRBJ2-2
CDR3 length: 17
V gene: TRBV7-8
CDR3 protein: CASSLGLGFRVAGELFF

D gene: -
clone size: -
J gene: TRBJ2-7
CDR3 length: 14
V gene: TRBV29-1
CDR3 protein: CSARGGGTSYEQYF

D gene: -
clone size: -
J gene: TRBJ1-1
CDR3 length: 14
V gene: TRBV2
CDR3 protein: CASSEYGGSTEAFF

D gene: TRBD2
clone size: once
J gene: TRBJ2-3
CDR3 length: 14
V gene: TRBV5-1
CDR3 protein: CASSPAGDGDTQYF

D gene: -
clone size: -
J gene: TRBJ2-2
CDR3 length: 16
V gene: TRBV6-6
CDR3 protein: CASSPTPTGILGELFF

D gene: -
clone size: -
J gene: TRBJ2-3
CDR3 length: 13
V gene: TRBV7-9
CDR3 protein: CASSFVSTDTQYF

D gene: TRBD2
clone size: -
J gene: TRBJ2-7
CDR3 length: 14
V gene: TRBV7-8
CDR3 protein: CASSRSGRAYEQYF

D gene: -
clone size: -
J gene: TRBJ1-1
CDR3 length: 14
V gene: TRBV7-9
CDR3 protein: CASSPRIMNTEAFF

D gene: TRBD1
clone size: -
J gene: TRBJ2-7
CDR3 length: 14
V gene: TRBV25-1
CDR3 protein: CASSPQGTYYEQYF

D gene: TRBD2
clone size: -
J gene: TRBJ2-1
CDR3 length: 16
V gene: TRBV7-7
CDR3 protein: CASSPWGEGGYNEQFF

D gene: TRBD1
clone size: -
J gene: TRBJ2-7
CDR3 length: 14
V gene: TRBV7-6
CDR3 protein: CASSLAQGFDEQYF

D gene: TRBD1
clone size: once
J gene: TRBJ2-1
CDR3 length: 16
V gene: TRBV5-1
CDR3 protein: CASSPRGGTGYNEQFF

D gene: -
clone size: -
J gene: TRBJ2-7
CDR3 length: 12
V gene: TRBV5-4
CDR3 protein: CASSLSGYEQYF

D gene: TRBD1
clone size: -
J gene: TRBJ1-5
CDR3 length: 17
V gene: TRBV15
CDR3 protein: CATSRDFRQGGNQPQHF

D gene: -
clone size: -
J gene: TRBJ2-3
CDR3 length: 14
V gene: TRBV13
CDR3 protein: CASSLRQGKDTQYF

D gene: -
clone size: -
J gene: TRBJ1-5
CDR3 length: 13
V gene: TRBV2
CDR3 protein: CASSDNGPQPQHF

D gene: TRBD1
clone size: -
J gene: TRBJ2-7
CDR3 length: 11
V gene: TRBV5-1
CDR3 protein: CASRQGYEQYF

D gene: -
clone size: few
J gene: TRBJ2-3
CDR3 length: 14
V gene: TRBV9
CDR3 protein: CASSVETSSNTQYF

D gene: -
clone size: -
J gene: TRBJ2-3
CDR3 length: 13
V gene: TRBV5-4
CDR3 protein: CASSLLLTDTQYF

D gene: TRBD2
clone size: -
J gene: TRBJ2-1
CDR3 length: 16
V gene: TRBV7-9
CDR3 protein: CASSFNSGPPDDEQFF

D gene: TRBD2
clone size: few
J gene: TRBJ2-7
CDR3 length: 12
V gene: TRBV29-1
CDR3 protein: CSVVLAGYEQYF

D gene: TRBD2
clone size: -
J gene: TRBJ2-3
CDR3 length: 15
V gene: TRBV25-1
CDR3 protein: CASSDPSGGTDTQYF

D gene: -
clone size: -
J gene: TRBJ2-5
CDR3 length: 14
V gene: TRBV27
CDR3 protein: CASSLVVGLETQYF

D gene: -
clone size: -
J gene: TRBJ1-4
CDR3 length: 16
V gene: TRBV5-8
CDR3 protein: CASGNEGWSPNEKLFF

D gene: -
clone size: once
J gene: TRBJ2-7
CDR3 length: 15
V gene: TRBV9
CDR3 protein: CASSVVGSLGDEQYF

D gene: -
clone size: -
J gene: TRBJ2-3
CDR3 length: 16
V gene: TRBV4-1
CDR3 protein: CASSQYAGTSRDTQYF

D gene: -
clone size: few
J gene: TRBJ2-7
CDR3 length: 15
V gene: TRBV7-6
CDR3 protein: CASSLGGVGTYEQYF

D gene: TRBD2
clone size: -
J gene: TRBJ2-1
CDR3 length: 16
V gene: TRBV5-1
CDR3 protein: CASSFGLAGLNNEQFF

D gene: TRBD2
clone size: -
J gene: TRBJ2-1
CDR3 length: 17
V gene: TRBV11-3
CDR3 protein: CASSLYPGTSGSNEQFF

D gene: TRBD2
clone size: -
J gene: TRBJ2-7
CDR3 length: 17
V gene: TRBV4-2
CDR3 protein: CASSHGTSGSLAYEQYF

D gene: -
clone size: -
J gene: TRBJ2-7
CDR3 length: 13
V gene: TRBV7-6
CDR3 protein: CASSLPGSPEQYF

D gene: TRBD2
clone size: few
J gene: TRBJ2-2
CDR3 length: 15
V gene: TRBV7-3
CDR3 protein: CASSPGLAGTGELFF

D gene: -
clone size: few
J gene: TRBJ2-1
CDR3 length: 15
V gene: TRBV9
CDR3 protein: CASSVMGQASNEQFF

D gene: -
clone size: -
J gene: TRBJ2-7
CDR3 length: 13
V gene: TRBV5-6
CDR3 protein: CASSLRGTYEQYF

D gene: -
clone size: -
J gene: TRBJ2-7
CDR3 length: 14
V gene: TRBV14
CDR3 protein: CASSQGGFPYEQYF

D gene: -
clone size: few
J gene: TRBJ1-5
CDR3 length: 13
V gene: TRBV19
CDR3 protein: CASSINRGQPQHF

D gene: TRBD2
clone size: once
J gene: TRBJ2-2
CDR3 length: 16
V gene: TRBV7-2
CDR3 protein: CASSLLGLAPLGELFF

D gene: -
clone size: -
J gene: TRBJ2-2
CDR3 length: 15
V gene: TRBV5-1
CDR3 protein: CASSLDGAPTGELFF

D gene: TRBD2
clone size: -
J gene: TRBJ2-5
CDR3 length: 14
V gene: TRBV7-9
CDR3 protein: CASVRTSGEETQYF

D gene: -
clone size: -
J gene: TRBJ2-4
CDR3 length: 16
V gene: TRBV15
CDR3 protein: CATSRGRIQAKNIQYF

D gene: TRBD2
clone size: -
J gene: TRBJ2-2
CDR3 length: 18
V gene: TRBV4-2
CDR3 protein: CASSSRTSGGTNTGELFF

D gene: TRBD1
clone size: -
J gene: TRBJ1-5
CDR3 length: 12
V gene: TRBV30
CDR3 protein: CASGTGNQPQHF

D gene: -
clone size: -
J gene: TRBJ2-4
CDR3 length: 21
V gene: TRBV2
CDR3 protein: CASKSGARTFMTWTAKNIQYF

D gene: -
clone size: -
J gene: TRBJ2-3
CDR3 length: 13
V gene: TRBV6-1
CDR3 protein: CASSELRVGTQYF

D gene: -
clone size: -
J gene: TRBJ2-5
CDR3 length: 17
V gene: TRBV19
CDR3 protein: CATPLRLAPPDQETQYF

D gene: -
clone size: -
J gene: TRBJ2-7
CDR3 length: 11
V gene: TRBV20-1
CDR3 protein: CSARGVYEQYF

D gene: TRBD2
clone size: -
J gene: TRBJ2-1
CDR3 length: 20
V gene: TRBV5-4
CDR3 protein: CASSAFRRTGTAGGLGEQFF

D gene: TRBD2
clone size: -
J gene: TRBJ2-1
CDR3 length: 15
V gene: TRBV5-1
CDR3 protein: CASSTSLAGVNEQFF

D gene: -
clone size: -
J gene: TRBJ2-5
CDR3 length: 15
V gene: TRBV6-1
CDR3 protein: CASSGHRVLKETQYF

D gene: TRBD2
clone size: -
J gene: TRBJ2-3
CDR3 length: 16
V gene: TRBV9
CDR3 protein: CASSVTSGSSTDTQYF

D gene: -
clone size: -
J gene: TRBJ2-4
CDR3 length: 15
V gene: TRBV7-2
CDR3 protein: CASSPVRVAKNIQYF